This T cell receptor (beta chain) was obtained from a study of blood T cell repertoires in COVID-19. The V gene's germline CDR1 is LGHDT and CDR2 YNNKEL (reference sequence). V shed 4 bases, J shed 6 bases, and the junction held 7 bases outside the gene matches. This CDR3 spans 15 amino acids. This table comes from immunoSEQ multiplex PCR, and its TCRdb copy is limited to in-frame clones, with some not included. The sample has about 230,000 clones; approximately 83% are singletons. Sequenced: peripheral blood. The sequence derives from a man aged 40-49 years with acute or convalescent COVID-19. The V and J genes are TRBV3-1 (or the pseudogene TRBV3-2) and TRBJ2-2; 8 positions agree with TRBD2. The CDR3 DNA is TGTGCCAGCAGCCCTCCCGGGGGGGCCGCCGGGGAGCTGTTTTTT. It is translated as CASSPPGGAAGELFF.